This T cell receptor beta chain was recorded in a study of long-term antiretroviral therapy in people with HIV. Germline-derived CDR1 and CDR2 are SQVTM and ANQGSEA. V was cut by 5 bases and J by 4 bases, with 14 bases left in between. CDR3 length: 14 amino acids. This clone was recorded only once. Assay version v3.0 of immunoSEQ was used, and it was run at survey level. The assay was immunoSEQ multiplex PCR, and TCRdb's table has in-frame clones only and misses some. The repertoire holds approximately 25,000 clones, with roughly 85% as singletons. The sequence came from a woman aged 40 to 55 with HIV. The chain links TRBV29-1 to TRBJ2-2; D possibly corresponds to TRBD1 (7 bases). Sequences were derived from unsorted PBMCs, sampled 1.2 years after starting antiretroviral therapy. CDR3 sequence: CSVQGQGGTGELFF. The CDR3, as DNA: TGCAGCGTTCAGGGGCAGGGGGGCACCGGGGAGCTGTTTTTT.